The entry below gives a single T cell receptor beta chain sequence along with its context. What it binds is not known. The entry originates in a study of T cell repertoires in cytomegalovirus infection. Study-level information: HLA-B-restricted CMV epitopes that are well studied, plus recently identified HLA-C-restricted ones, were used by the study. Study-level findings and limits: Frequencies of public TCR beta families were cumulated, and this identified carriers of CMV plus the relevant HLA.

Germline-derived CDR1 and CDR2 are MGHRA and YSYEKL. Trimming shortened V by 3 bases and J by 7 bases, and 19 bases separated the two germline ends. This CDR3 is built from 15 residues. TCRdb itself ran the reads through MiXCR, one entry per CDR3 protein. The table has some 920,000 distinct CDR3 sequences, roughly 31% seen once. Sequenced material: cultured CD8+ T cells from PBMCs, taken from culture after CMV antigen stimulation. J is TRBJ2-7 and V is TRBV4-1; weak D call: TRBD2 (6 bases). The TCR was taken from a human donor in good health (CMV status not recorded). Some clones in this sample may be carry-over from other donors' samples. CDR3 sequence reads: CASSQFPTGVGEQYF. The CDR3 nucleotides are TGCGCCAGCAGCCAGTTCCCGACGGGGGTTGGGGAGCAGTACTTC.